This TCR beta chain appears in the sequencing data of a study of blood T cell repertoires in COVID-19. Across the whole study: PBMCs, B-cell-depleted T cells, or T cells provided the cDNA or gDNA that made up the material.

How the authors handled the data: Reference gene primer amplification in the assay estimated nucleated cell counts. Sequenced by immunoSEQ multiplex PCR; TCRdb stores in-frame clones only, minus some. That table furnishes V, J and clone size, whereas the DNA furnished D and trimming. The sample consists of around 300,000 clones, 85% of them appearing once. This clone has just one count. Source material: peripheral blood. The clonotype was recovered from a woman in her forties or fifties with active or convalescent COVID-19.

The DNA for the CDR3 is TGTGCCAGCTCACCAGACGAGGGGGCTGGCTACACCTTC. Translating it yields CASSPDEGAGYTF. The J gene is TRBJ1-2, the V gene TRBV18; 7 nucleotides agree with TRBD1. Germline CDR1 KGHSH, CDR2 LQKENI. The V and J ends lost 2 bases and 7 bases, in that order; junction bases with no gene match: 4. The CDR3 has 13 residues.